This T cell receptor (beta chain) originates from a study of shared clonotypes between healthy human individuals. Study details: Per donor, CD8 memory used one plate, CD8 naive used two, CD4 memory used three and CD4 naive used three.

Study observations and caveats: Clonotypes not shared had lower generation probabilities than those common to all four donors. Despite large depth, sorted-subset datasets appeared incompletely sequenced.

The input for sorted-subset replicate PCRs was roughly 180 ng DNA, tens of thousands of T cell genomes. Using immunoSEQ multiplex PCR, the repertoire was profiled, and TCRdb retains in-frame clones only, with some absent. The repertoire holds around 1 million clones, with approximately 80% as singletons. V was pared by 5 bases and J by 0 bases, with 8 bases between. CDR1 and CDR2 (germline): KGHSH, LQKENI. This CDR3 comprises 14 residues. As to this clone: Its antigen is unidentified.

The specimen was memory CD4+ T cells sorted from blood. Subset of the sample: CD45RA-negative fraction. This TCR came from a man between 18 and 29 years old in good health. The chain has TRBV18 and TRBJ1-5; D is undetermined. The CDR3 here is CASSTGYSNQPQHF. CDR3 in DNA: TGTGCCAGCTCAACGGGGTATAGCAATCAGCCCCAGCATTTT.